This T cell receptor beta chain was found in a study of tumor-infiltrating lymphocytes in primary liver carcinoma. Concerning this clonotype itself: Its antigen remains unidentified. The junction shows a germline mismatch at one end, possibly a read error.

Co-extraction of both nucleic acids (RNA and DNA) used about 17-33 mg of unsorted bulk tissue. Subjects presented with primary liver carcinoma managed by surgical resection. Chronic HBV infection affected patients, none of whom had received treatment. Total RNA (roughly 540 ng) served as template for TCR beta cDNA synthesis primed by a constant-region primer. Three nested multiplex PCR rounds of slightly modified ARM-PCR generated TCR beta libraries. TCRdb independently ran MiXCR on the multiplex PCR reads; one entry per CDR3 protein. This table has tens of thousands of distinct CDR3 sequences, about three quarters appearing once. Findings and limits, study-wide: The proportion of top clones found throughout all five tumor regions was only about 8-25%.

The sequence was collected from a man between 35 and 55 years old with primary liver carcinoma and hepatitis B virus infection. Sequencing was done on a sample of liver tumor tissue from sampling region 5. Stated subset: tumor region T5, tumor centre.

This chain's CDR3 is CANSTESFSYSEQFF. CDR3 DNA: TGTGCCAACAGTACCGAGTCCTTCTCCTACAGTGAGCAGTTCTTC. The gene calls are TRBV28 and TRBJ2-1; D ambiguous. The CDR3 contains 15 residues. The V gene's germline CDR1 is MDHEN and CDR2 SYDVKM. The whole variable domain, filled in from reference TRBV28 and TRBJ2-1, reads DVKVTQSSRYLVKRTGEKVFLECVQDMDHENMFWYRQDPGLGLRLIYFSYDVKMKEKGDIPEGYSVSREKKERFSLILESASTNQTSMYLCANSTESFSYSEQFFGPGTRLTVL.